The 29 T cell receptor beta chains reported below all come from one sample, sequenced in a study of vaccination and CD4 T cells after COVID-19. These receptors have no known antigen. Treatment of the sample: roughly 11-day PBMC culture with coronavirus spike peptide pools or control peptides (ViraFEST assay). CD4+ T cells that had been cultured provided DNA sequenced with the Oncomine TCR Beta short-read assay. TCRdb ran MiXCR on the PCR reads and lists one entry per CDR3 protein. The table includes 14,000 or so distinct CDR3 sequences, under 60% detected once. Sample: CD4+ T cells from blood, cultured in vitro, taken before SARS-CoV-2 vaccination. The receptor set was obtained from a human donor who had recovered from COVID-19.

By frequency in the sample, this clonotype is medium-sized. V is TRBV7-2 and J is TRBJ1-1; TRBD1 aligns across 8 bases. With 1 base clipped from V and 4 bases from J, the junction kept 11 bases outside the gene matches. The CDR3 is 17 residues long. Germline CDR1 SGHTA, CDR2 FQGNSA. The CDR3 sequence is CASSLDRHRGWPTEAFF. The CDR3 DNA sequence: TGTGCCAGCAGCTTAGATCGACACAGGGGGTGGCCCACTGAAGCTTTCTTT.

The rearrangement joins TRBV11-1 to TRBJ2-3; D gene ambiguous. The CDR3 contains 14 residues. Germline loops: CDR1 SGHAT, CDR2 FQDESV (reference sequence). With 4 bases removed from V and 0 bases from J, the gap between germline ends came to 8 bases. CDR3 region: CASSSDPSTDTQYF. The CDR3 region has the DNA TGTGCCAGCAGCTCCGATCCTAGCACAGATACGCAGTATTTT.

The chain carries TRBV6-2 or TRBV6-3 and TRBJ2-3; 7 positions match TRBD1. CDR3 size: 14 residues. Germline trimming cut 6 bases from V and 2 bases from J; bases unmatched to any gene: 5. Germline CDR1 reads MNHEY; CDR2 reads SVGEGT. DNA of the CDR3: TGTGCCAGCAGACCGGGACAGAACACAGATACGCAGTATTTT. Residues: CASRPGQNTDTQYF.

CDR3 sequence: CASSQYPGSYEQYF. The CDR3 region has the DNA TGTGCCAGCAGCCAATACCCGGGCTCCTACGAGCAGTACTTC. The chain uses TRBV3-1 and TRBJ2-7; unclear D gene. Trimming left V 2 bases short and J 0 bases short, with 8 bases between. The CDR3 sequence is 14 residues long. Looked up from germline, CDR1 is LGHDT and CDR2 is YNNKEL (reference sequence).

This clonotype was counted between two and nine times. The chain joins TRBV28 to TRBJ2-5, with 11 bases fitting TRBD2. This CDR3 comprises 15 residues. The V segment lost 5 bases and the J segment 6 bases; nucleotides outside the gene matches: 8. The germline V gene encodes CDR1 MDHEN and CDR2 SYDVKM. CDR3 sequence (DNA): TGTGCCAGCAGTGAACTAGCGGGGGCAATGAAGACCCAGTACTTC. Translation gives CASSELAGAMKTQYF. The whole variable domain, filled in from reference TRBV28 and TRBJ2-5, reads DVKVTQSSRYLVKRTGEKVFLECVQDMDHENMFWYRQDPGLGLRLIYFSYDVKMKEKGDIPEGYSVSREKKERFSLILESASTNQTSMYLCASSELAGAMKTQYFGPGTRLLVL.

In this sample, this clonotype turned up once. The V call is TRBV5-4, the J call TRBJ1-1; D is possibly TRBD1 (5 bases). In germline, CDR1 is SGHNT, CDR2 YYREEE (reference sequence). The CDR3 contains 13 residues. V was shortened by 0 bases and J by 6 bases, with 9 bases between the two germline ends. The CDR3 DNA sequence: TGTGCCAGCAGCTTGGGTCCAGGGCCTGAAGCTTTCTTT. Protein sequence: CASSLGPGPEAFF.

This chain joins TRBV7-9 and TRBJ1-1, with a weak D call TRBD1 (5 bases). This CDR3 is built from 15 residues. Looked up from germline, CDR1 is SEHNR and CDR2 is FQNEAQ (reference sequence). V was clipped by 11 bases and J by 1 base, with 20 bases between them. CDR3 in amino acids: CAGRLQGETNTEAFF. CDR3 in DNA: TGTGCCGGTAGACTCCAGGGAGAAACGAACACTGAAGCTTTCTTT.

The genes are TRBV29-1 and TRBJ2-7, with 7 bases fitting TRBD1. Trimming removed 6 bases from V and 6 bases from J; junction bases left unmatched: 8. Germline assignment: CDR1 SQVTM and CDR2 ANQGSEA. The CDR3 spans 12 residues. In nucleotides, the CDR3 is TGCAGCGTCGCCGACAGGGCGGGCGAGCAGTACTTC. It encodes CSVADRAGEQYF.

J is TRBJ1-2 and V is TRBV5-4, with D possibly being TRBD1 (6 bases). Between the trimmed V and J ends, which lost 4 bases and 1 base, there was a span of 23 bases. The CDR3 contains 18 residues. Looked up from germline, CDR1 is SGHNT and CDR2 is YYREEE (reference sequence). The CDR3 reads CASSAYLKGQGFNYGYTF. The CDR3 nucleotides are TGTGCCAGCAGCGCGTACCTAAAGGGACAAGGATTTAACTATGGCTACACCTTC.

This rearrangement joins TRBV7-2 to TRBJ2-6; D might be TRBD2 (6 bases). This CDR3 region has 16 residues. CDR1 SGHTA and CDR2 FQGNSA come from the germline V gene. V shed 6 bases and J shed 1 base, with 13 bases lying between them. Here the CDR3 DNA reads TGTGCCAGCAGTCAGTTCGGGAGATCTGGGGCCAACGTCCTGACTTTC. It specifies CASSQFGRSGANVLTF.

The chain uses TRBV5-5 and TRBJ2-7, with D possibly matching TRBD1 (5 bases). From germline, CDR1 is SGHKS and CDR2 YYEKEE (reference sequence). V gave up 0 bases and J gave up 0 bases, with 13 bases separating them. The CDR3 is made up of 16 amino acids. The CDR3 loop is CASSLAAGLSSYEQYF. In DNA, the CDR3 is TGTGCCAGCAGCTTGGCCGCAGGGCTTAGCTCCTACGAGCAGTACTTC.

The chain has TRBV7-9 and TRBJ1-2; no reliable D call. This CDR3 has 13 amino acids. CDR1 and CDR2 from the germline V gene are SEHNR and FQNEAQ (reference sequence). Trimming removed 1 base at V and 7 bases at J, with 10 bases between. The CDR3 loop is CASSLEWESGYTF. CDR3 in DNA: TGTGCCAGCAGCTTAGAATGGGAAAGTGGCTACACCTTC.

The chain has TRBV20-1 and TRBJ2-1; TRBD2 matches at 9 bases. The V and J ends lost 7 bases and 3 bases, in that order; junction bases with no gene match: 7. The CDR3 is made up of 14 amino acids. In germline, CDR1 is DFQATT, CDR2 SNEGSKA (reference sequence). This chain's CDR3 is CSVAAGGNYNEQFF. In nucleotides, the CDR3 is TGCAGTGTCGCAGCGGGAGGAAACTACAATGAGCAGTTCTTC.

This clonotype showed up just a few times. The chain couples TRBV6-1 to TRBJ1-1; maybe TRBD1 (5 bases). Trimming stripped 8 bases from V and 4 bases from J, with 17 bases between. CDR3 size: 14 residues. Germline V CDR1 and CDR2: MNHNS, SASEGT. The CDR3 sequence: CASASQGRGTEAFF. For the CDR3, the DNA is TGTGCCAGCGCCTCTCAGGGTCGAGGCACTGAAGCTTTCTTT.

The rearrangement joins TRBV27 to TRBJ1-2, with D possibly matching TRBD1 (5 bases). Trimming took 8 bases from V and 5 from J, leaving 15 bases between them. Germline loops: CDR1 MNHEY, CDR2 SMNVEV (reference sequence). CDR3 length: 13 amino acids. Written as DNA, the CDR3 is TGTGCCAGCGGGGGGGGAAGTTTTTATGGCTACACCTTC. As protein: CASGGGSFYGYTF.

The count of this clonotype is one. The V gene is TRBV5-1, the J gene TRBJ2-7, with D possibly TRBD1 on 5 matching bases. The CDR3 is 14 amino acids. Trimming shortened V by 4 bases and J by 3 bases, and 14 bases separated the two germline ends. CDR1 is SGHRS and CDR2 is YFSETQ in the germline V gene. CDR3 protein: CASSPQVGSYEQYF. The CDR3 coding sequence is TGCGCCAGCAGCCCACAGGTAGGCAGCTACGAGCAGTACTTC.

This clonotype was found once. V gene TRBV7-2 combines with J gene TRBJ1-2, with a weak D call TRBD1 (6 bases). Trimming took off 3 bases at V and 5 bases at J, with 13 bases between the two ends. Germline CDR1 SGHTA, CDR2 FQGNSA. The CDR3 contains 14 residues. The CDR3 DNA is TGTGCCAGCAGCTTGGAGGGCAGGGGATATGGCTACACCTTC. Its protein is CASSLEGRGYGYTF.

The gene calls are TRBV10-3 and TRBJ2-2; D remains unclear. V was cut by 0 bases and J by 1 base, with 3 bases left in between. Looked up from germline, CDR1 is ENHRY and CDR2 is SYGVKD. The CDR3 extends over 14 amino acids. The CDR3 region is CAISESKNTGELFF. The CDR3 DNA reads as TGTGCCATCAGTGAGTCGAAGAACACCGGGGAGCTGTTTTTT.

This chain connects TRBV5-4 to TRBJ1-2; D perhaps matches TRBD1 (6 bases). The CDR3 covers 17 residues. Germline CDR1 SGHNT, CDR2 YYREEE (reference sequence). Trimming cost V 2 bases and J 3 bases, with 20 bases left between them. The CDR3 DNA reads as TGTGCCAGCAGCTTCGGCCAGAACACAAGGGGGGACTATGGCTACACCTTC. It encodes CASSFGQNTRGDYGYTF.

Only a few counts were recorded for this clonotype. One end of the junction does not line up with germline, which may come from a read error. The chain's CDR3 is CSARKRPPLF. CDR3 nucleotide sequence: TGCAGTGCTAGAAAAAGACCCCCTCTCTTT. The chain joins TRBV20-1 to TRBJ1-1; D not resolved. This CDR3 contains 10 residues. Germline CDR1 and CDR2: DFQATT and SNEGSKA (reference sequence).

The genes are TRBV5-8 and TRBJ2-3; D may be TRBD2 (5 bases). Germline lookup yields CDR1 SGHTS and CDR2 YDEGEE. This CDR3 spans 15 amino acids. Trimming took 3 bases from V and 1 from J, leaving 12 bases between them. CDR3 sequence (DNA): TGTGCCAGCAGCTCCCTGTGGGGAGGCACAGATACGCAGTATTTT. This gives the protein CASSSLWGGTDTQYF.

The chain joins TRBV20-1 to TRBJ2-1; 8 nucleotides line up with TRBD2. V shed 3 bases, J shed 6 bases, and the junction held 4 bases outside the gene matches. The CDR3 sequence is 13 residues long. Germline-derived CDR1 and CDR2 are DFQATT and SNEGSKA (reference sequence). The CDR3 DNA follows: TGCAGTGCTAGCGGGAGGGCGGGCAATGAGCAGTTCTTC. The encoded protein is CSASGRAGNEQFF.

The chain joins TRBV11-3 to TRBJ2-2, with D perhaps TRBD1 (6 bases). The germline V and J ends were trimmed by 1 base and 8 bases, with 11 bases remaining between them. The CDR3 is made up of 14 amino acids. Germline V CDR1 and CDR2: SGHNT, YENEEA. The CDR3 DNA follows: TGTGCCAGCAGCTTAGTTGCAGGGGTAGGGGAGCTGTTTTTT. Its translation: CASSLVAGVGELFF.

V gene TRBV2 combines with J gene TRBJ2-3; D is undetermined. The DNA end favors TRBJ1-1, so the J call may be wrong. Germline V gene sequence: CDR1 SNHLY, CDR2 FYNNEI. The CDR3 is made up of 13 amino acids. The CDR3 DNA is TGTGCCAGCAGGGCCCCCGAGACGGCCGAAGCTTTCTTT. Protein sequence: CASRAPETAEAFF.

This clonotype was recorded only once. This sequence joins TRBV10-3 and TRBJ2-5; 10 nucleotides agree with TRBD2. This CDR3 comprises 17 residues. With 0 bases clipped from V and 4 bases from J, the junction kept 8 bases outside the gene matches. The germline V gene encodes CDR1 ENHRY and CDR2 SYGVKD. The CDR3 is CAISESTSGLEGETQYF. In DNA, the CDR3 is TGTGCCATCAGTGAGTCGACTAGCGGGCTGGAAGGAGAGACCCAGTACTTC.

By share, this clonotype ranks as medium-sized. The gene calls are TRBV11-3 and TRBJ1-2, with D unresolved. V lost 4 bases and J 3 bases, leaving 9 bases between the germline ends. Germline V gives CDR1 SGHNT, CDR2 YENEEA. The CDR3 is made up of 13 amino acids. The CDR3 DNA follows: TGTGCCAGCAGCTCCGGTTGGGACTATGGCTACACCTTC. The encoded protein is CASSSGWDYGYTF.

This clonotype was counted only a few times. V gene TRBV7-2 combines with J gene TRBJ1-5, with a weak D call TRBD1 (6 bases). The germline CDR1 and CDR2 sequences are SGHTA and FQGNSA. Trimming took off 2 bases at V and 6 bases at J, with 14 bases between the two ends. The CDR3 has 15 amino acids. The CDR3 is CASSLWGQGTQPQHF. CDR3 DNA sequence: TGTGCCAGCAGCTTATGGGGGCAGGGGACTCAGCCCCAGCATTTT.

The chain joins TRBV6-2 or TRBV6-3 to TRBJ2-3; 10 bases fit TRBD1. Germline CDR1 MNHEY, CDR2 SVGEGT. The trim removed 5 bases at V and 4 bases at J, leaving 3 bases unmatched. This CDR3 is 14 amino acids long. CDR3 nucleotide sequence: TGTGCCAGCAGTACCGGGACAGGGGCAGATACGCAGTATTTT. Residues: CASSTGTGADTQYF.

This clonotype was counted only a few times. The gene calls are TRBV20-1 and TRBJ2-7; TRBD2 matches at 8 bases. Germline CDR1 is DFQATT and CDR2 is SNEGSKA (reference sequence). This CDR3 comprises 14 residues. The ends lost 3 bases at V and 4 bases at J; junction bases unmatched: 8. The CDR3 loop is CSASSAGGLYEQYF. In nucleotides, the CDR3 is TGCAGTGCTAGCTCCGCGGGAGGTTTGTACGAGCAGTACTTC.